The present entry profiles one T cell receptor beta chain with its context. Its antigen is not yet known. Base qualities are not recorded, but no much larger clone differs from it by a single base. These data come from a study of T cells in tumors after PD-1 blockade (dated by TCRdb to between 2017 and 2020). For context, the study as a whole: Patients with prior checkpoint blockade, systemic immunosuppressant use, or recent radiotherapy or other anti-cancer therapy within 4 weeks were excluded. RECIST version 1.1 was used to evaluate clinical response. Bulk TCR sequencing was performed on fewer than 13 peripheral blood samples from about five patients to compare blood and tumor clonotypes. On average, peripheral blood samples had 113,528 TCR templates (range about 23,000-280,000) and 35,000 to 40,000 unique clonotypes. Treatment consisted of either cemiplimab 350 mg every 2 weeks or pembrolizumab 200 mg every 3 weeks. Using site-matched tumors from BCC or SCC patients sampled before and after anti-PD-1 therapy, the study carried out paired single-cell RNA and TCR sequencing. Some patients also continued taking vismodegib 150 mg daily during anti-PD-1 treatment. Overall results and qualifications from the work: The source of novel T cell clones was not identified, and lymphoid organs or rare unexpanded clones within the tumor or the tumor periphery could be included among the possible sources. About 41% of tumor TCR clonotypes were found in blood, and some novel exhausted tumor clones appeared in pre-treatment blood, suggesting peripheral recruitment.

Genomic DNA extracted from tumor biopsies or peripheral blood was used for bulk TCRbeta sequencing, with input ranging from roughly 600 ng to 6,004 ng. Every patient had histologically proven advanced or metastatic basal or squamous cell carcinoma and was a poor candidate for surgical resection. Of the 11 patients making up the basal cell carcinoma cohort, 8 underwent bulk tumor TCR sequencing. Deep TCRbeta sequencing was performed with the immunoSEQ platform. The paper's processing steps were these. For further analysis, only productive rearrangements were exported out of the immunoSEQ Analyzer. Bulk TCRbeta clonotypes were assigned T cell phenotypes by matching to single-cell RNA+TCR-seq clones sharing the same TCRbeta sequence. Clone enrichment in tumor was computed as tumor frequency divided by PBMC frequency from bulk TCR sequencing. GLIPH was used to sort TCRs into specificity groups, which are clusters of distinct TCRs that likely recognize common antigens through shared CDR3 motifs. The source is immuneACCESS, and TCRdb retained only in-frame sequences with V and J called. Part of the clones is not carried over; for the studies checked, unresolved V genes explain less than half of this, and the remainder is unexplained. V and J calls and clone size are those listed in that table; D and trimming were worked out from the DNA. The sample table lists approximately 47,000 clones, around four fifths of them with a count of one. The ten largest make up 8.7% of the sample.

Between the V and J ends, shortened by 3 bases and 2 bases respectively, the junction contains 12 bases. CDR3 length: 15 amino acids, cysteine to phenylalanine. CDR3 DNA is the only sequence kept; it has 45 bases, read in frame from the first base. CDR1 MNHNS and CDR2 SASEGT are derived from the germline V gene. The chain is made from TRBV6-1 and TRBJ2-3; D gene: possibly TRBD2, on 6 matching bases. This receptor was obtained from a human donor with advanced basal cell or squamous cell carcinoma (not recorded which). The sequenced sample was PBMCs, obtained before anti-PD-1 therapy. The base sequence is TGTGCCAGCAGTGAGGGACTTCTCCCCACAGATACGCAGTATTTT. This sequence encodes CASSEGLLPTDTQYF.